Shown below are 8 T cell receptor beta chains from a single sample sequenced in a study of CD8 T cells in Susac syndrome. Reverse transcription of roughly 0.45 to 1 ug RNA used random hexamers. Using its own MiXCR run on the immunoSEQ multiplex PCR reads, TCRdb lists one record per CDR3 protein. Here the sample spans some 200,000 distinct CDR3 sequences, approximately 96% being singletons. The sample taken for sequencing was CD4+ T cells from PBMCs. These receptors were taken from a human donor with Susac syndrome.

CDR3 nucleotides: TGCAGTGCCGTTTCGGGGGGGGGCCAAGAGACCCAGTACTTC. This encodes CSAVSGGGQETQYF. The rearrangement links TRBV20-1 to TRBJ2-5; TRBD2 matches at 8 bases. The ends lost 6 bases at V and 1 base at J; junction bases unmatched: 7. CDR1 is DFQATT, CDR2 SNEGSKA, per germline (reference sequence). The CDR3 is 14 residues long.

The rearrangement uses TRBV20-1 and TRBJ1-5; D call uncertain. The CDR3 runs to 14 residues. Trimming left V 4 bases short and J 8 bases short, with 18 bases between. Per the germline V gene, CDR1 is DFQATT and CDR2 is SNEGSKA (reference sequence). This CDR3 reads CSAIGTPGEKPQHF. The CDR3 nucleotides are TGCAGTGCTATAGGAACGCCTGGTGAGAAGCCCCAGCATTTT.

This rearrangement joins TRBV20-1 to TRBJ2-5; 9 bases map to TRBD2. Per the germline V gene, CDR1 is DFQATT and CDR2 is SNEGSKA (reference sequence). The trim removed 5 bases at V and 4 bases at J, leaving 2 bases unmatched. This CDR3 has 12 amino acids. This CDR3 is CSAAGGRETQYF. The CDR3 DNA follows: TGCAGTGCTGCGGGGGGGCGAGAGACCCAGTACTTC.

V usage is TRBV19 and J usage is TRBJ1-2; D uncertain. This CDR3 contains 12 residues. V gave up 7 bases and J gave up 3 bases, with 9 bases separating them. Germline CDR1 LNHDA, CDR2 SQIVND (reference sequence). In DNA, the CDR3 is TGTGCCAGTAAAGATCTTCACTATGGCTACACCTTC. This encodes CASKDLHYGYTF.

The chain links TRBV7-8 to TRBJ2-5; 11 bases fit TRBD2. The ends lost 4 bases at V and 3 bases at J; junction bases unmatched: 7. CDR1 is SGHVS and CDR2 is FQNEAQ in the germline V gene. The CDR3 contains 16 residues. The CDR3 DNA sequence: TGTGCCAGCAGCTCCCGACCGACTAGCGGGAAAGAGACCCAGTACTTC. Its protein is CASSSRPTSGKETQYF.

The chain has TRBV4-1 and TRBJ1-2; D is unclear. V was trimmed by 2 bases and J by 2 bases, leaving 12 bases between them. CDR3 length: 15 residues. The germline CDR1 and CDR2 sequences are MGHRA and YSYEKL. The CDR3 region has the DNA TGCGCCAGCAGCCAATCCCCAGCAAACAACTATGGCTACACCTTC. This gives the protein CASSQSPANNYGYTF.

This chain uses TRBV20-1 with TRBJ2-1, with 10 bases matching TRBD2. The germline V gene encodes CDR1 DFQATT and CDR2 SNEGSKA (reference sequence). CDR3 length: 13 amino acids. The CDR3, as DNA: TGCAGCGCGATTAGCGGGGGGCGGGGTGAGCAGTTCTTC. It codes for CSAISGGRGEQFF.

The J gene is TRBJ2-1, the V gene TRBV5-1; 8 positions match TRBD1. After removal of 3 bases from V and 4 bases from J, the junction contained 6 bases not matched to a gene. CDR1 is SGHRS and CDR2 is YFSETQ in the germline V gene. This CDR3 region has 15 residues. The CDR3: CASSSVQGAYNEQFF. Here the CDR3 DNA reads TGCGCCAGCAGCTCGGTTCAGGGGGCGTACAATGAGCAGTTCTTC.